Shown below are 17 T cell receptor beta chains from a single sample sequenced in a study of spatial heterogeneity in lung cancer. One entry per CDR3 protein results from TCRdb running MiXCR on the 5' RACE reads. The sample contains 25,000 to 30,000 distinct CDR3 sequences, 8.4% of which appear only once. The sample's time point: sample taken at primary tumor resection. Unsorted whole RNA samples from tumor, nontumor lung or frozen PBMC were sequenced. The sample consisted of PBMCs, taken at surgery. The receptors were sampled from a female donor with early-stage non-small cell lung cancer.

The table lists this clonotype with a few counts. V and J are TRBV2 and TRBJ2-7; 7 nucleotides agree with TRBD1. The V gene end was trimmed by 5 bases and the J gene end by 5 bases; junction bases not matched to a gene: 6. The germline CDR1 and CDR2 sequences are SNHLY and FYNNEI. There are 13 residues in the CDR3. The CDR3 loop reads CASSKQGIHEQYV. The CDR3 nucleotides read TGTGCCAGCAGTAAACAGGGGATTCACGAGCAGTACGTC.

The V and J genes are TRBV20-1 and TRBJ1-1, with D hard to call. There are 14 residues in the CDR3. V was pared by 2 bases and J by 4 bases, with 14 bases between. CDR1 and CDR2 (germline): DFQATT, SNEGSKA (reference sequence). In DNA form, the CDR3 reads TGCAGTGCTAGAATCCGGCCCGTTACCACTGAAGCTTTCTTT. Its protein product is CSARIRPVTTEAFF.

This clonotype showed up just a few times. This chain links TRBV5-1 with TRBJ2-7; the match to TRBD2 covers 12 bases. In germline, CDR1 is SGHRS, CDR2 YFSETQ. CDR3 length: 15 amino acids. The V and J ends lost 4 bases and 2 bases, in that order; junction bases with no gene match: 4. This CDR3 is CASSESSGRAYEQYF. The CDR3 DNA reads TGCGCCAGCAGCGAATCTAGCGGGAGGGCCTACGAGCAGTACTTC. The whole variable domain, filled in from reference TRBV5-1 and TRBJ2-7, reads KAGVTQTPRYLIKTRGQQVTLSCSPISGHRSVSWYQQTPGQGLQFLFEYFSETQRNKGNFPGRFSGRQFSNSRSEMNVSTLELGDSALYLCASSESSGRAYEQYFGPGTRLTVT.

This clonotype was picked up many times. V usage is TRBV12-3 or TRBV12-4 and J usage is TRBJ2-4; 9 nucleotides align to TRBD2. The CDR3 totals 15 residues. Trimming took 6 bases from V and 8 from J; bases not matched to a gene: 11. The CDR3 nucleotides read TGTGCCAGCAGAGCCTGGCGGGAGGGCTCGGACATTCAGTACTTC. Translation gives CASRAWREGSDIQYF.

A few counts support this clonotype. The V and J genes are TRBV25-1 and TRBJ2-6; no definite D call. The ends were cut back, 8 bases at V and 0 bases at J, with 8 bases in the middle. The CDR3 spans 14 residues. Germline lookup yields CDR1 MGHDK and CDR2 SYGVNS. Written as DNA, the CDR3 is TGTGCCAGCCGAAGAGGCTCTGGGGCCAACGTCCTGACTTTC. This encodes CASRRGSGANVLTF.

In its sample, this clonotype was seen many times. This chain connects TRBV11-2 to TRBJ2-5, with 13 positions matching TRBD2. This CDR3 contains 15 residues. The germline V gene encodes CDR1 SGHAT and CDR2 FQNNGV. After removal of 2 bases from V and 5 bases from J, the junction contained 2 bases not matched to a gene. Here the CDR3 reads CASSLTSGRAETQYF. In DNA, the CDR3 is TGTGCCAGCAGCTTAACTAGCGGGAGGGCGGAGACCCAGTACTTC.

For the CDR3, the DNA is TGTGCCAGCAGCCTGAGACTAGTCCGGTCCAATGAGCAGTTCTTC. Amino acids: CASSLRLVRSNEQFF. This rearrangement joins TRBV7-2 to TRBJ2-1, with D possibly matching TRBD2 (6 bases). The CDR3 totals 15 residues. Germline values: CDR1 SGHTA, CDR2 FQGNSA. Trimming took off 5 bases at V and 6 bases at J, with 17 bases between the two ends.

This clonotype has only a few counts. The CDR3 nucleotides are TGTGCCAGCAGCACACTAGCGGCACAAGAGACCCAGTACTTC. As protein: CASSTLAAQETQYF. The chain recombines TRBV3-1 with TRBJ2-5; TRBD2 agrees at 8 bases. In germline, CDR1 is LGHDT, CDR2 YNNKEL (reference sequence). Trimming at V came to 5 bases and at J to 2 bases, leaving 4 bases not matched to a gene. The CDR3 loop spans 14 amino acids.

This clonotype was found many times. The V call is TRBV3-1, the J call TRBJ2-1, with a tentative D call TRBD2 (5 bases). Trimming stripped 4 bases from V and 10 bases from J, with 14 bases between. This CDR3 comprises 13 residues. CDR1 and CDR2 from the germline V gene are LGHDT and YNNKEL (reference sequence). The CDR3 bases are TGTGCCAGCAGCCGAGGACTTTCGGGGGAGCAGTTCTTC. Its translation is CASSRGLSGEQFF.

This clonotype was found many times. The CDR3 spells CASSKARGSYNEQFF. In DNA form, the CDR3 reads TGTGCCAGCAGTAAGGCTCGGGGCTCCTACAATGAGCAGTTCTTC. The chain links TRBV12-3 or TRBV12-4 to TRBJ2-1; possible D gene TRBD2, 5 bases. This CDR3 contains 15 residues. Trimming took 5 bases from V and 0 from J, leaving 11 bases between them.

This clonotype was seen at least ten times. The chain combines TRBV14 with TRBJ1-5, with D perhaps TRBD1 (5 bases). Per the germline V gene, CDR1 is SGHDN and CDR2 is FVKESK. V was shortened by 4 bases and J by 3 bases, with 7 bases between the two germline ends. The CDR3 length is 13 residues. CDR3 coding DNA: TGTGCCAGCAGCCGACAGACCAATCAGCCCCAGCATTTT. Protein: CASSRQTNQPQHF.

The chain carries TRBV7-2 and TRBJ1-2, with a weak D call TRBD1 (6 bases). This CDR3 region has 14 residues. Germline V CDR1 and CDR2: SGHTA, FQGNSA. The germline V and J ends were trimmed by 6 bases and 3 bases, with 14 bases remaining between them. The CDR3 DNA reads TGTGCCAGCAGGTTAAGGGGGTTTGACTATGGCTACACCTTC. As protein: CASRLRGFDYGYTF.

Ten or more counts support this clonotype. For the CDR3, the DNA is TGTGCCAGCAGTTCCCTCTCCTCCGGGACAGGCAATCAGCCCCAGCATTTT. Its translation is CASSSLSSGTGNQPQHF. The chain carries TRBV27 and TRBJ1-5; 7 nucleotides align to TRBD1. Germline assignment: CDR1 MNHEY and CDR2 SMNVEV (reference sequence). With V trimmed by 4 bases and J by 2 bases, 11 bases remained unmatched. The CDR3 extends over 17 amino acids.

This clonotype has a count of ten or more. The J gene is TRBJ2-7, the V gene TRBV27; the D is unclear. V was trimmed by 5 bases and J by 1 base, leaving 12 bases between them. The CDR3 spans 14 residues. Germline V CDR1 and CDR2: MNHEY, SMNVEV (reference sequence). The CDR3: CASSRNQISYEQYF. Here the CDR3 DNA reads TGTGCCAGCAGTAGGAACCAAATATCCTACGAGCAGTACTTC.

This clonotype was seen repeatedly, ten times or more. The chain joins TRBV2 to TRBJ1-2; D may be TRBD1 (5 bases). The CDR3 length is 13 residues. V gave up 5 bases and J gave up 3 bases, with 10 bases separating them. The V gene's germline CDR1 is SNHLY and CDR2 FYNNEI. CDR3 region: CASSYGQDYGYTF. The CDR3 DNA is TGTGCCAGCAGTTACGGACAAGACTATGGCTACACCTTC.

The chain's CDR3 is CASSTTGVETQYF. CDR3 DNA sequence: TGCGCCAGCAGCACCACAGGGGTGGAGACCCAGTACTTC. The rearrangement uses TRBV5-1 and TRBJ2-5; TRBD1 aligns across 7 bases. Trimming cost V 4 bases and J 5 bases; bases outside gene matches: 5. The CDR3 covers 13 residues. Germline CDR1 and CDR2: SGHRS and YFSETQ.

The chain couples TRBV21-1 to TRBJ2-3; TRBD1, the table's D call, lacks a check against the DNA. TRBV21-1 has pseudogene status. The CDR3 has 16 amino acids. This chain's CDR3 is CASSTRDGPSTDTQYF. DNA of the CDR3: TGTGCCAGCAGCACCCGGGACGGCCCTAGCACAGATACGCAGTATTTT.